This T cell receptor (beta chain) derives from a study of shared clonotypes between healthy human individuals. The protocol was immunoSEQ multiplex PCR, while the TCRdb copy is restricted to in-frame clones and leaves out a portion. The profile shows some 2.4 million clones, 80% to 95% of them singletons. Deletions cut 10 bases from V and 4 bases from J, with 28 bases between. The CDR3 is 17 amino acids. CDR1 is MGHRA and CDR2 is YSYEKL in the germline V gene. The TCR sequence derives from a man aged 18-30 years in good health. Some clones in this sample may be carry-over from other donors' samples. The gene calls are TRBV4-1 and TRBJ1-1; maybe TRBD1 (6 bases). Sequencing input: naive CD4+ T cells from PBMCs. The subset is: CD45RA+ positively selected. CDR3 DNA sequence: TGCGCCACCAACCCAAGGGGGGGACCCGCCACGGGCACTGAAGCTTTCTTT. Its translation: CATNPRGGPATGTEAFF.